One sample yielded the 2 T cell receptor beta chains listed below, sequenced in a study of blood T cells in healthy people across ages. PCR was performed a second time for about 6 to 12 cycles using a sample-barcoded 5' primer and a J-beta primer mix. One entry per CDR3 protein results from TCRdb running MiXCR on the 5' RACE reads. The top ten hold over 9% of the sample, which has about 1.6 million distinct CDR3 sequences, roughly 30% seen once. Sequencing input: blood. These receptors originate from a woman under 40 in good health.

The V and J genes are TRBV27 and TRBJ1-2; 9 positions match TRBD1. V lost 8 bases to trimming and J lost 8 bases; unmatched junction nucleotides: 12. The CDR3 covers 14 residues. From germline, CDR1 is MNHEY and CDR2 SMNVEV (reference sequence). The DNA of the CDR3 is TGTGCCAGCGGGGACAGGGACGGAACTATGGGCTACACCTTC. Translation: CASGDRDGTMGYTF.

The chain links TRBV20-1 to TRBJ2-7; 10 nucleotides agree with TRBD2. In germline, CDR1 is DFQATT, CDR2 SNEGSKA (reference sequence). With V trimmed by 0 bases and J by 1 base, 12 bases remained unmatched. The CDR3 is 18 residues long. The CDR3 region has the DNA TGCAGTGCTAGAGATTGGGGGGCCACTAGCGGGGCTTCCTACGAGCAGTACTTC. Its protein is CSARDWGATSGASYEQYF.